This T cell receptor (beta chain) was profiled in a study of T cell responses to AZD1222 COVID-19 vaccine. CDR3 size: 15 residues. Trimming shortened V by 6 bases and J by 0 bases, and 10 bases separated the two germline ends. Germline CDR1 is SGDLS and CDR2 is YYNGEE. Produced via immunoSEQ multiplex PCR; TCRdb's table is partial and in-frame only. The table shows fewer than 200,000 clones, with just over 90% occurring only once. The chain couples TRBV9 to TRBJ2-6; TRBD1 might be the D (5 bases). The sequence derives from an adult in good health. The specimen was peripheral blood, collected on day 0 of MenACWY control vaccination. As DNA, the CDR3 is TGTGCCAGCACCCAAGGGGTCTCTGGGGCCAACGTCCTGACTTTC. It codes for CASTQGVSGANVLTF.